This T cell receptor (beta chain) stems from a study of T cells after yellow fever vaccination. V was pared by 4 bases and J by 6 bases, with 16 bases between. Germline CDR1 LGHDT, CDR2 YNNKEL (reference sequence). The CDR3 loop spans 14 amino acids. TCR cDNA was made by 5'RACE template switching, adding a universal primer site and UMIs. Each CDR3 protein gets one entry after TCRdb re-called the 5' RACE reads with MiXCR. The repertoire holds 110,000 to 150,000 distinct CDR3 sequences, around 6.3% seen once, with more than 0.6% in the top ten. Study results and limitations: When the response was secondary, it was weaker but reached its peak faster, day 5 versus 15. A large majority of primary-vaccination clones showed up again after the booster (approximately 95% CD4, almost 90% CD8).

This clonotype was seen repeatedly, ten times or more. What it recognizes is unknown. The sequence came from a young man who received the YFV17D yellow fever vaccine. The sequenced sample was CD4+ T cells sorted from PBMCs, obtained 10 days after the yellow fever booster vaccination. The J gene is TRBJ2-7, the V gene TRBV3-1; a weak D match, TRBD2 (5 bases). CDR3 in amino acids: CASSLMDAGVEQYF. The CDR3 DNA follows: TGTGCCAGCAGCCTGATGGACGCCGGGGTCGAGCAGTACTTC.